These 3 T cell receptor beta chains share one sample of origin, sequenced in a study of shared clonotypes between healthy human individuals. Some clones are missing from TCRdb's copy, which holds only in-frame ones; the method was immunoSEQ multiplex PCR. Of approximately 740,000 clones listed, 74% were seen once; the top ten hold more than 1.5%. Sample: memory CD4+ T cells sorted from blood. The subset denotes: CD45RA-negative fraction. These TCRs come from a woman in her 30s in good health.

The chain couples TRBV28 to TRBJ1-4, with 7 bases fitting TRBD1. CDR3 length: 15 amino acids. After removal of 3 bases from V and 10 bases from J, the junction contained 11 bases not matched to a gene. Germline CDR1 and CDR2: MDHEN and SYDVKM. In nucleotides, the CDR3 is TGTGCCAGCAGTTTTCTGGGAACAGGGGAAGTAAAACTGTTTTTT. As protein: CASSFLGTGEVKLFF.

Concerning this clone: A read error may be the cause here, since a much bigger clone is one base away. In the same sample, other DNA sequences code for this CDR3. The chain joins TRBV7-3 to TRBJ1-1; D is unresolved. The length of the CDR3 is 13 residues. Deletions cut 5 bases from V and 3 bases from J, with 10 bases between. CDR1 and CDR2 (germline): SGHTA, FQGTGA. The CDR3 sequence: CASSTQRDTEAFF. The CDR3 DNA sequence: TGTGCCAGCAGCACACAAAGGGACACTGAAGCTTTCTTT. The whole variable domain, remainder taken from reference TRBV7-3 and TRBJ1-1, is GAGVSQTPSNKVTEKGKYVELRCDPISGHTALYWYRQSLGQGPEFLIYFQGTGAADDSGLPNDRFFAVRPEGSVSTLKIQRTERGDSAVYLCASSTQRDTEAFFGQGTRLTVV.

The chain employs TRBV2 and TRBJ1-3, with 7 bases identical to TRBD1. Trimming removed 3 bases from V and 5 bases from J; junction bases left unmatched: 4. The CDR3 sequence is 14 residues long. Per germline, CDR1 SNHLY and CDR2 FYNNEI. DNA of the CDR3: TGTGCCAGCAGTGAGGACAGGACACGAAACACCATATATTTT. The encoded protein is CASSEDRTRNTIYF. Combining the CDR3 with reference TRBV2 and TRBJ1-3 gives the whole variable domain EPEVTQTPSHQVTQMGQEVILRCVPISNHLYFYWYRQILGQKVEFLVSFYNNEISEKSEIFDDQFSVERPDGSNFTLKIRSTKLEDSAMYFCASSEDRTRNTIYFGEGSWLTVV.